These T cell receptor beta chains were read from a single sample in a study of cytomegalovirus exposure and HLA in healthy donors. Sequencing used immunoSEQ multiplex PCR; TCRdb keeps in-frame clones, though not all of them. The sample yields about 140,000 clones, about 8.9% seen once. The sample was PBMCs. The receptors here all came from a man aged 45 to 65 in good health and CMV-seronegative. Each CDR3 is given with its conserved first and last residue. A D gene is named only where the DNA matches it firmly. The size of a clone is reported for some rows only, either as once, few or many, or as a class for expanded clones.

length	D	size	J	V	DNA	CDR3
14	.	.	TRBJ1-2	TRBV10-3	TGTGCCATCAATCCACAGGGCAGGGACTATGGCTACACCTTC	CAINPQGRDYGYTF
15	TRBD2	.	TRBJ2-4	TRBV6-5	TGTGCCAGCAGTTCCTCGGGACTAGCGGGGAACATTCAGTACTTC	CASSSSGLAGNIQYF
16	TRBD2	few	TRBJ2-5	TRBV28	TGTGCCAGCACCCTAAGGATAGCGGGAGTGGGGGAGACCCAGTACTTC	CASTLRIAGVGETQYF
14	.	few	TRBJ1-5	TRBV5-4	TGTGCCAGCAGCTTCCCGGGTAGCAATCAGCCCCAGCATTTT	CASSFPGSNQPQHF
14	TRBD2	.	TRBJ2-7	TRBV19	TGTGCCAGTACCCCCGGGACGGGGGGTCTCGAGCAGTACTTC	CASTPGTGGLEQYF
16	TRBD2	.	TRBJ2-5	TRBV6-5	TGTGCCAGCAGTTACTGGGGCGGGGGGGCTGGAGAGACCCAGTACTTC	CASSYWGGGAGETQYF
14	.	few	TRBJ2-1	TRBV10-1	TGCGCCAGCAGTGAGAAGGGGGGGCGAAATGAGCAGTTCTTC	CASSEKGGRNEQFF
15	TRBD1	.	TRBJ2-4	TRBV6-1	TGTGCCAGCAGTGGACTGGGACAGGGAGTAAACATTCAGTACTTC	CASSGLGQGVNIQYF
15	TRBD1	.	TRBJ2-3	TRBV2	TGTGCCAGCAGTGTGGGACAGGGCATAGCAGATACGCAGTATTTT	CASSVGQGIADTQYF
13	.	.	TRBJ2-1	TRBV27	TGTGCCAGCAGTTTAGGACTTTACAATGAGCAGTTCTTC	CASSLGLYNEQFF
16	TRBD2	.	TRBJ2-3	TRBV9	TGTGCCAGCAGCGTAGCCGGGGGAGGGAGCACAGATACGCAGTATTTT	CASSVAGGGSTDTQYF
16	TRBD1	.	TRBJ2-2	TRBV18	TGTGCCAGCTCACCGGGACAGGTGACTAACACCGGGGAGCTGTTTTTT	CASSPGQVTNTGELFF
16	.	few	TRBJ2-5	TRBV5-1	TGCGCCAGCAGCTTGGGCAGGGCGGTCCCCCAAGAGACCCAGTACTTC	CASSLGRAVPQETQYF
13	TRBD1	few	TRBJ1-1	TRBV30	TGTGCCTGGAGGGACAGGGGGCTGGGTGAAGCTTTCTTT	CAWRDRGLGEAFF
14	TRBD1	few	TRBJ1-5	TRBV30	TGTGCCTGGAGAAACAGGGGTAGCAATCAGCCCCAGCATTTT	CAWRNRGSNQPQHF
15	.	.	TRBJ2-1	TRBV6-1	TGTGCCAGCAAGCAGGCTCGTAGCTCCTACAATGAGCAGTTCTTC	CASKQARSSYNEQFF
22	TRBD1	few	TRBJ1-5	TRBV4-2	TGTGCCAGCAGCCAAGATCGTCGGGCCAGGGGGCAGCATACTCCGAGCAATCAGCCCCAGCATTTT	CASSQDRRARGQHTPSNQPQHF
14	.	.	TRBJ2-1	TRBV18	TGTGCCAGCTCGCCGGGAGCGCCAGACAATGAGCAGTTCTTC	CASSPGAPDNEQFF